The 16 T cell receptor beta chains in this list originate from one sample, sequenced in a study of beta chain features in type 1 diabetes. General observations from the study: People with Type 1 diabetes carried modestly yet significantly shorter TCRB CDR3s in all four CD4+ subsets.

Every isolated RNA sample was fully reverse transcribed, so sequencing captured expressed TCRB transcripts. Generated by immunoSEQ multiplex PCR, the TCRdb table keeps only in-frame clones and is missing some. The data hold some 660,000 clones, with around 15% observed a single time. No antigen has been identified for these receptors. Sequenced sample: naive CD4+ T cells from blood. These receptors were obtained from a man in his late teens or twenties with type 1 diabetes.

This chain links TRBV6-6 with TRBJ2-1; no clear D. Germline CDR1 MNHNY, CDR2 SVGAGI (reference sequence). This CDR3 region has 12 residues. V dropped 2 bases and J dropped 9 bases, with 8 bases sitting between them. CDR3: CASSYRGGEQFF. Written as DNA, the CDR3 is TGTGCCAGCAGTTACAGAGGTGGTGAGCAGTTCTTC.

The chain has TRBV5-6 and TRBJ2-2; D not certain. In germline, CDR1 is SGHDT, CDR2 YYEEEE. The CDR3 loop spans 13 amino acids. V gave up 2 bases and J gave up 5 bases, with 7 bases separating them. CDR3 sequence reads: CASSLMGTGELFF. The CDR3 nucleotides are TGTGCCAGCAGCTTAATGGGGACCGGGGAGCTGTTTTTT.

The gene calls are TRBV7-9 and TRBJ1-2, with a weak D call TRBD1 (5 bases). Between the trimmed V and J ends, which lost 5 bases and 7 bases, there was a span of 14 bases. This CDR3 region has 13 residues. The germline V gene encodes CDR1 SEHNR and CDR2 FQNEAQ (reference sequence). The CDR3 DNA follows: TGTGCCAGCAGCATGGGGACGGGAAGTGGCTACACCTTC. Its protein product is CASSMGTGSGYTF.

The CDR3 region has the DNA TGTGCCAGCAATCAACAGGGGGGTCATGAGCAGTTCTTC. Amino acids: CASNQQGGHEQFF. The chain employs TRBV9 and TRBJ2-1; 8 bases are shared with TRBD1. The CDR3 consists of 13 residues. CDR1 is SGDLS and CDR2 is YYNGEE in the germline V gene. The junction had 7 bases not matched to a gene; V was cut back by 6 bases and J by 8 bases.

The table lists this clone with a few counts. The V call is TRBV7-9, the J call TRBJ2-7; 12 bases map to TRBD1. J lost 2 bases, V lost 5 bases, and 4 bases had no gene match. The length of the CDR3 is 15 residues. Germline assignment: CDR1 SEHNR and CDR2 FQNEAQ (reference sequence). In DNA form, the CDR3 reads TGTGCCAGCAGCCCTTGGGACAGGGGGCCCTACGAGCAGTACTTC. This gives the protein CASSPWDRGPYEQYF. Using reference TRBV7-9 and TRBJ2-7 for the parts outside the CDR3, the full variable domain is DTGVSQNPRHKITKRGQNVTFRCDPISEHNRLYWYRQTLGQGPEFLTYFQNEAQLEKSRLLSDRFSAERPKGSFSTLEIQRTEQGDSAMYLCASSPWDRGPYEQYFGPGTRLTVT.

The sample holds a few counts of this clone. This rearrangement joins TRBV29-1 to TRBJ1-6; the D is unclear. V dropped 5 bases and J dropped 8 bases, with 16 bases sitting between them. There are 14 residues in the CDR3. CDR1 and CDR2 from the germline V gene are SQVTM and ANQGSEA. CDR3 loop: CSVIWAYPDSPLHF. The CDR3 DNA follows: TGCAGCGTTATCTGGGCCTACCCGGATTCACCCCTCCACTTT.

This chain uses TRBV28 with TRBJ2-1, with unresolved D. Germline lookup yields CDR1 MDHEN and CDR2 SYDVKM. The CDR3 is 13 amino acids. V was cut by 1 base and J by 3 bases, with 4 bases left in between. The CDR3 protein is CASSLSGYNEQFF. The CDR3 DNA reads as TGTGCCAGCAGTTTATCAGGCTACAATGAGCAGTTCTTC.

The chain uses TRBV2 and TRBJ2-5; 15 nucleotides agree with TRBD2. Losses at the gene ends were 6 bases for V and 7 bases for J; bases not matched to a gene: 6. Germline V gene data show CDR1 as SNHLY and CDR2 as FYNNEI. This CDR3 has 15 amino acids. The CDR3 loop reads CASRGLAGGPATQYF. The CDR3 DNA reads as TGTGCCAGCAGAGGACTAGCGGGAGGGCCAGCGACCCAGTACTTC. Looking up the rest from reference TRBV2 and TRBJ2-5 gives the full variable domain: EPEVTQTPSHQVTQMGQEVILRCVPISNHLYFYWYRQILGQKVEFLVSFYNNEISEKSEIFDDQFSVERPDGSNFTLKIRSTKLEDSAMYFCASRGLAGGPATQYFGPGTRLLVL.

This clone was seen more than once but under ten times. The chain recombines TRBV30 with TRBJ2-5; D is unclear. CDR3 length equals 15 residues. Trimming cost V 1 base and J 5 bases, with 17 bases left between them. Per germline, CDR1 GTSNPN and CDR2 SVGIG (reference sequence). Here the CDR3 DNA reads TGTGCCTGGAGTGCCCCGCTAGGTTTATCGGAGACCCAGTACTTC. It specifies CAWSAPLGLSETQYF. Combining the CDR3 with reference TRBV30 and TRBJ2-5 gives the whole variable domain SQTIHQWPATLVQPVGSPLSLECTVEGTSNPNLYWYRQAAGRGLQLLFYSVGIGQISSEVPQNLSASRPQDRQFILSSKKLLLSDSGFYLCAWSAPLGLSETQYFGPGTRLLVL.

In its sample, this clone was seen a few times. The rearrangement joins TRBV30 to TRBJ2-3; possible D gene TRBD2, 5 bases. This CDR3 is built from 16 residues. Germline V gives CDR1 GTSNPN, CDR2 SVGIG (reference sequence). Trimming pared 0 bases from V and 2 bases from J, leaving 15 bases between. The CDR3 reads CAWSVRLGGSTDTQYF. In nucleotides, the CDR3 is TGTGCCTGGAGTGTGCGACTCGGAGGCTCCACAGATACGCAGTATTTT.

There are a few counts of this clone. The chain is built from TRBV5-4 and TRBJ1-6; TRBD1 might be the D (5 bases). The CDR3 sequence is 15 residues long. CDR1 is SGHNT and CDR2 is YYREEE in the germline V gene (reference sequence). V lost 6 bases and J 9 bases, leaving 19 bases between the germline ends. The CDR3 is CASTQTGHESSPLHF. The CDR3 DNA reads TGTGCCAGCACCCAAACGGGGCATGAAAGTTCACCCCTCCACTTT.

There are a few counts of this clone. The chain carries TRBV13 and TRBJ2-7; possible D gene TRBD1, 6 bases. The CDR3 consists of 15 residues. Germline-derived CDR1 and CDR2 are PRHDT and FYEKMQ (reference sequence). V was pared by 6 bases and J by 2 bases, with 17 bases between. CDR3 sequence (DNA): TGTGCCAGCAGACAAATATCAACAGGGACCTACGAGCAGTACTTC. This codes for CASRQISTGTYEQYF. The full variable domain, with the rest looked up from reference TRBV13 and TRBJ2-7, is AAGVIQSPRHLIKEKRETATLKCYPIPRHDTVYWYQQGPGQDPQFLISFYEKMQSDKGSIPDRFSAQQFSDYHSELNMSSLELGDSALYFCASRQISTGTYEQYFGPGTRLTVT.

In its sample, this clone was seen a few times. This chain uses TRBV27 with TRBJ2-5, with 7 bases identical to TRBD1. Germline-derived CDR1 and CDR2 are MNHEY and SMNVEV (reference sequence). CDR3 size: 16 residues. The junction had 18 bases not matched to a gene; V was cut back by 10 bases and J by 4 bases. CDR3 DNA sequence: TGTGCCAACCACGGAAGGGGGCTAGGCCGGGGAGAGACCCAGTACTTC. Protein product: CANHGRGLGRGETQYF.

CDR3 DNA sequence: TGTGCCAGCATTGACAGGGTAAACACTGAAGCTTTCTTT. It yields the protein CASIDRVNTEAFF. J is TRBJ1-1 and V is TRBV27, with TRBD1 identical over 7 bases. The length of the CDR3 is 13 residues. Trimming at V came to 7 bases and at J to 2 bases, leaving 4 bases not matched to a gene. Germline V lookup: CDR1 MNHEY, CDR2 SMNVEV (reference sequence).

J is TRBJ1-1 and V is TRBV30; TRBD1 is a possible D gene (6 bases). Trimming removed 0 bases at V and 4 bases at J, with 9 bases between. CDR1 and CDR2 (germline): GTSNPN, SVGIG (reference sequence). The CDR3 has 13 residues. The CDR3 nucleotides read TGTGCCTGGAGTGTACAGGGATCCACTGAAGCTTTCTTT. Its protein product is CAWSVQGSTEAFF.

With respect to this clone: Other DNA sequences in the sample encode the same CDR3. The V gene is TRBV5-6, the J gene TRBJ2-7; D not resolved. Deletions cut 4 bases from V and 0 bases from J, with 5 bases between. CDR3 size: 12 residues. CDR1 is SGHDT, CDR2 YYEEEE, per germline. CDR3 residues: CASSGGSYEQYF. The CDR3 coding sequence is TGTGCCAGCAGCGGCGGCTCCTACGAGCAGTACTTC.